This T cell receptor (beta chain) was found in a study of cytomegalovirus exposure and HLA in healthy donors. PCR employed 60 Vbeta and 13 Jbeta primers. The data were produced by immunoSEQ multiplex PCR, yet TCRdb's version contains in-frame clones alone and is incomplete. This sample carries about 130,000 clones, almost 85% of them seen once, and the ten largest clones take about 2.5%. Study-wide results and limits: Rarity held for most TCR sequences, but there were some public TCRs that occurred in many donors. A previous analysis found most TCR beta V segments productive roughly 87% or roughly 30% of the time.

Comment on this clone: The target antigen is unknown.

Germline CDR1 reads SGHRS; CDR2 reads YFSETQ. Unmatched junction bases numbered 19, after V lost 3 bases and J lost 7 bases. The CDR3 has 18 residues. The receptor's source is a boy between 2 and 15 years old in good health and CMV-seronegative. This rearrangement joins TRBV5-1 to TRBJ2-5; 9 bases are shared with TRBD1. Sequenced material: PBMCs. The chain's CDR3 is CASSYKKQGAISVGTQYF. CDR3 in DNA: TGCGCCAGCAGCTACAAGAAACAGGGGGCTATTTCTGTAGGGACCCAGTACTTC.